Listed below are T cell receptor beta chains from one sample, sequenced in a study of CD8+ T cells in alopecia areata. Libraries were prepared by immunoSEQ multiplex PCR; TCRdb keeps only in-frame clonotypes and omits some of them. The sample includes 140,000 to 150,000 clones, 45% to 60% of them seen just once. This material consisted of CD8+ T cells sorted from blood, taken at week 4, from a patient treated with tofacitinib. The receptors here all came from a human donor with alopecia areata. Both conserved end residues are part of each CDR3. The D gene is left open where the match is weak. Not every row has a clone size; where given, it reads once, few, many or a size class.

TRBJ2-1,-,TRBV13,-,CASSAWGGDEQFF,TGTGCCAGCAGCGCATGGGGGGGCGATGAGCAGTTCTTC
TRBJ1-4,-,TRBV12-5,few,CASGSGRGGNEKLFF,TGTGCTAGTGGTTCAGGCAGGGGAGGTAATGAAAAACTGTTTTTT
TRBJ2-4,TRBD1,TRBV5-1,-,CASSFRDREKNIQYF,TGCGCCAGCAGCTTCCGGGACAGAGAAAAAAACATTCAGTACTTC
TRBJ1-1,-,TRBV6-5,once,CASSWRDASATEAFF,TGTGCCAGCAGTTGGCGGGACGCCTCTGCCACTGAAGCTTTCTTT
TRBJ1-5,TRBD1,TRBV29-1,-,CSVWEQGDQPQHF,TGCAGCGTTTGGGAACAGGGGGATCAGCCCCAGCATTTT
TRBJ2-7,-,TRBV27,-,CASSPPSPHEQYF,TGTGCCAGCAGTCCCCCTAGTCCCCACGAGCAGTACTTC
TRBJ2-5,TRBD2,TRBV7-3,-,CASRLGRWGGPRETQYF,TGTGCCAGCAGGTTGGGCCGATGGGGGGGACCCAGAGAGACCCAGTACTTC
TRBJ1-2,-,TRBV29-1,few,CSVEDRAIGYTF,TGCAGCGTTGAAGATCGGGCGATTGGCTACACCTTC
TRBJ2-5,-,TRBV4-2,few,CASSQDWTPGETQYF,TGTGCCAGCAGCCAAGATTGGACTCCGGGGGAGACCCAGTACTTC
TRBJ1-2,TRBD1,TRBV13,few,CASSSDRALYGYTF,TGTGCCAGCAGCTCAGACAGGGCTTTGTATGGCTACACCTTC
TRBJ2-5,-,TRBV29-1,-,CSGLLLDSQETQYF,TGCAGCGGCCTCCTCCTGGACTCTCAAGAGACCCAGTACTTC
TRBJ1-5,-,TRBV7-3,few,CARKLRDGGGTGDQPQHF,TGTGCCAGAAAACTCCGGGACGGAGGCGGGACTGGGGATCAGCCCCAGCATTTT
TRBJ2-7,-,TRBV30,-,CAWSEEVDEQYF,TGTGCCTGGAGTGAAGAGGTGGACGAGCAGTACTTC
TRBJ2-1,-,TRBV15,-,CATSPRRDDEQFF,TGTGCCACCAGCCCTCGTCGTGATGATGAGCAGTTCTTC
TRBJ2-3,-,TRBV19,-,CASSIVATDTQYF,TGTGCCAGTAGTATAGTGGCCACAGATACGCAGTATTTT
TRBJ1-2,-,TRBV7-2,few,CASLPLPGVHYGYTF,TGTGCCAGCCTACCCCTACCCGGGGTTCACTATGGCTACACCTTC
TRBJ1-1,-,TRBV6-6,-,CASSTTVNTEAFF,TGTGCCAGCAGTACTACAGTGAACACTGAAGCTTTCTTT
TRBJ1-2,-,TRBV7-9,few,CASSFENRGAYGYTF,TGTGCCAGCAGCTTCGAGAATAGGGGGGCCTATGGCTACACCTTC
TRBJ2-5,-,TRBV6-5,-,CASSYTRGNWETQYF,TGTGCCAGCAGTTACACCAGGGGAAACTGGGAGACCCAGTACTTC
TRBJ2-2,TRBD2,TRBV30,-,CAWSRIAGGNTGELFF,TGTGCCTGGAGTCGAATAGCGGGGGGTAACACCGGGGAGCTGTTTTTT
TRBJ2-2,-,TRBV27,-,CASSLFPTGELFF,TGTGCCAGCAGTTTATTCCCCACCGGGGAGCTGTTTTTT
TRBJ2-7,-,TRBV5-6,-,CASSLVRAEQYF,TGTGCCAGCAGCCTCGTAAGGGCCGAGCAGTACTTC
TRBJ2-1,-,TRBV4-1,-,CASSQEDPHNEQFF,TGCGCCAGCAGCCAAGAGGATCCCCACAATGAGCAGTTCTTC
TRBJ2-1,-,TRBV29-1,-,CSVEELGAEQFF,TGCAGCGTTGAAGAGCTAGGGGCCGAGCAGTTCTTC
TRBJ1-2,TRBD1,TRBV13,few,CASSLRDSAYGYTF,TGTGCCAGCAGCCTAAGGGACAGCGCCTATGGCTACACCTTC
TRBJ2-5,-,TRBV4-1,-,CASSQDETGFQETQYF,TGCGCCAGCAGCCAAGACGAAACTGGCTTTCAAGAGACCCAGTACTTC
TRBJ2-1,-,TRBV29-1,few,CSVEDEGTHSYNEQFF,TGCAGCGTTGAAGATGAAGGTACCCACTCCTACAATGAGCAGTTCTTC
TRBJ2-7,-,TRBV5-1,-,CASSLGGRVWEQYF,TGCGCCAGCAGCTTGGGTGGACGGGTCTGGGAGCAGTACTTC
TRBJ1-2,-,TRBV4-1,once,CASSQVWSDYGYTF,TGCGCCAGCAGCCAAGTTTGGTCTGATTATGGCTACACCTTC
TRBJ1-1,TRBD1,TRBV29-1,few,CSVEGVMTGGTEAFF,TGCAGCGTTGAAGGGGTCATGACAGGGGGCACTGAAGCTTTCTTT
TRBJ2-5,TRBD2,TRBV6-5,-,CASSSGTSGGETQYF,TGTGCCAGCAGTAGCGGGACTAGCGGGGGTGAGACCCAGTACTTC
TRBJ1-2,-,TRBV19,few,CASSIPRTRADYGYTF,TGTGCCAGTAGTATCCCTCGGACTAGGGCTGACTATGGCTACACCTTC
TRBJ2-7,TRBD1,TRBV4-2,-,CASSQGQGAPYEQYF,TGTGCCAGCAGCCAAGGGCAGGGGGCCCCCTACGAGCAGTACTTC
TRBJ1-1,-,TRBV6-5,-,CASSELPEAFF,TGTGCCAGCAGTGAACTCCCAGAAGCTTTCTTT
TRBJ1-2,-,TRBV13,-,CASSLGRDGWHGYTF,TGTGCCAGCAGCTTAGGTAGGGACGGATGGCACGGCTACACCTTC
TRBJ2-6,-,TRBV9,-,CASSYSSGANVLTF,TGTGCCAGCAGCTATAGCTCTGGGGCCAACGTCCTGACTTTC
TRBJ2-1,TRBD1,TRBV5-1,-,CASSWGQGINEQFF,TGCGCCAGCAGCTGGGGACAGGGAATCAATGAGCAGTTCTTC
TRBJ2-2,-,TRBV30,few,CAWEHPNTGELFF,TGTGCCTGGGAGCATCCGAACACCGGGGAGCTGTTTTTT
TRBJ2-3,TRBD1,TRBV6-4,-,CASSEQGSGTDTQYF,TGTGCCAGCAGTGAACAGGGGAGTGGCACAGATACGCAGTATTTT
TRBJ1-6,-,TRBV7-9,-,CASSLGGQGSNSPLHF,TGTGCCAGCAGCTTAGGAGGGCAGGGTAGCAATTCACCCCTCCACTTT
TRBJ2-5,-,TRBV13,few,CASSLALQKGGTQYF,TGTGCCAGCAGCTTAGCCCTACAGAAGGGTGGGACCCAGTACTTC
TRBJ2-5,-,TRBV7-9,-,CASSLPPKLDQETQYF,TGTGCCAGCAGCTTACCTCCCAAACTCGACCAAGAGACCCAGTACTTC